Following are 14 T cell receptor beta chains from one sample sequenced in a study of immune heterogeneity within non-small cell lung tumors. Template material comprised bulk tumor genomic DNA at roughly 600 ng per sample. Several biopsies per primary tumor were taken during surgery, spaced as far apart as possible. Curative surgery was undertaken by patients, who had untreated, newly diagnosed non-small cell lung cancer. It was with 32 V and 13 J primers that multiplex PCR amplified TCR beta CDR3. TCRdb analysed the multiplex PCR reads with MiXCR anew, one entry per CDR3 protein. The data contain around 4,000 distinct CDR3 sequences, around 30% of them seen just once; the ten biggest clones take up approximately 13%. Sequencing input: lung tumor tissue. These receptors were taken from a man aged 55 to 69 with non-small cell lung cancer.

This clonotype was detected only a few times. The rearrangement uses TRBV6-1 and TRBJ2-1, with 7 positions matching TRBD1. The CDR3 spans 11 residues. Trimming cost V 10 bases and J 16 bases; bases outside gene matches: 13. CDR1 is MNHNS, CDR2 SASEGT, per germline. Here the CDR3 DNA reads TGTGCCACAAAAAGGGACAGTCGCTCTTTCTTC. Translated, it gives CATKRDSRSFF.

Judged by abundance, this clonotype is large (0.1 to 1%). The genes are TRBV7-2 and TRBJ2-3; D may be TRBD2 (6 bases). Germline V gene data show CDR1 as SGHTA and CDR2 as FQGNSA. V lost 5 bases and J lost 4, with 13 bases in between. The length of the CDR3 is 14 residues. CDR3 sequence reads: CASSLRLVSDTQYF. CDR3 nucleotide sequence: TGTGCCAGCAGCCTCCGACTAGTTTCAGATACGCAGTATTTT.

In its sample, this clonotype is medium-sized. CDR3 residues: CASSARTSGKETQYF. CDR3 DNA: TGTGCCAGCAGCGCCAGGACTAGCGGGAAAGAGACCCAGTACTTC. This rearrangement joins TRBV7-2 to TRBJ2-5, with 12 bases fitting TRBD2. This CDR3 is 15 amino acids long. CDR1 is SGHTA and CDR2 is FQGNSA in the germline V gene. J was trimmed by 3 bases and V by 5 bases; bases with no gene match: 4.

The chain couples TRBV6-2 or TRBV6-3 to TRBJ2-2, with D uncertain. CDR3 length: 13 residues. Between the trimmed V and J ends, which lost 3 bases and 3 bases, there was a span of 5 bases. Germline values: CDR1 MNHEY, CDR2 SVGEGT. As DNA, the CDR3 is TGTGCCAGCAGTTATGCGGACACCGGGGAGCTGTTTTTT. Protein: CASSYADTGELFF.

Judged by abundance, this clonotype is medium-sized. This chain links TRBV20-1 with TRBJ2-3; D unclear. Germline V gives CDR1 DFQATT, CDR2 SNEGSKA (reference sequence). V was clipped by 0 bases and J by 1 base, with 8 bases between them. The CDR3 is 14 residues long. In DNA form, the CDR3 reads TGCAGTGCTAGAGAGAACACCCGCACAGATACGCAGTATTTT. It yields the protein CSARENTRTDTQYF.

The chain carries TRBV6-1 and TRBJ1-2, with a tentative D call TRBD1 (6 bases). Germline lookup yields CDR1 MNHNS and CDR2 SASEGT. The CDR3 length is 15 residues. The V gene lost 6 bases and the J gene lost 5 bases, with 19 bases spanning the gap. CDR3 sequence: CASSHGTGISYGYTF. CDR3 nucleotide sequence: TGTGCCAGCAGCCATGGCACAGGGATTAGTTATGGCTACACCTTC.

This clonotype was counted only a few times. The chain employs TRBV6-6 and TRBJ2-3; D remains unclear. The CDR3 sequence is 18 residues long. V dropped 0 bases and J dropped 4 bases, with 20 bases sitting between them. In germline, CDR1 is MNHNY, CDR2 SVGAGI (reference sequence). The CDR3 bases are TGTGCCAGCAGTTACTCGGGATTCGGCGGTCCAAAGGCAGATACGCAGTATTTT. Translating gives CASSYSGFGGPKADTQYF.

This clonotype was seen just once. The CDR3 sequence: CIATTSLNLLEQYF. The CDR3 nucleotides read TGCATTGCGACGACTAGCCTCAACCTCCTCGAGCAGTACTTC. The chain carries TRBV20-1 and TRBJ2-7, with 7 bases aligning to TRBD2. Germline V lookup: CDR1 DFQATT, CDR2 SNEGSKA (reference sequence). The CDR3 covers 14 residues.

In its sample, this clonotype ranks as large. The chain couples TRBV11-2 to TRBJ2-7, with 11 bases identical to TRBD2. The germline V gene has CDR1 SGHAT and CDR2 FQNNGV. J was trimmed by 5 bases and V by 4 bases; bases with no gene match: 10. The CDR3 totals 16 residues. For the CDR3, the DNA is TGTGCCAGCAGCTCCCCACTAGCGGGAGTCGTCCACGAGCAGTACTTC. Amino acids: CASSSPLAGVVHEQYF.

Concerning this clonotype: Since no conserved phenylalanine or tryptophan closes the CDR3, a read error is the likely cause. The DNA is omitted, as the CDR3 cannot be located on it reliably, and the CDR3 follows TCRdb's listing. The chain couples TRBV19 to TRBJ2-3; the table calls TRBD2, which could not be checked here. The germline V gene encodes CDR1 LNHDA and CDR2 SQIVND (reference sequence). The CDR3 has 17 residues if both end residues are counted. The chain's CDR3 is CASSIEVAGLYEQYFGP.

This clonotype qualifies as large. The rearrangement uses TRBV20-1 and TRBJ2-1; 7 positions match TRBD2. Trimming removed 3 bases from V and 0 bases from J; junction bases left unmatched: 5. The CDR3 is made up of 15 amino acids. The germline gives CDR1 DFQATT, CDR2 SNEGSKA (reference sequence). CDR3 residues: CSASGRGSSYNEQFF. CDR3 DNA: TGCAGTGCTAGTGGGCGGGGGAGCTCCTACAATGAGCAGTTCTTC.

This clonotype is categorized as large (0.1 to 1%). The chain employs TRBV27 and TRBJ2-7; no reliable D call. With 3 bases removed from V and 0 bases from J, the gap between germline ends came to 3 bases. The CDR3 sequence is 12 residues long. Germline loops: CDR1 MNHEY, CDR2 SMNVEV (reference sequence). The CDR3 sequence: CASSFSSYEQYF. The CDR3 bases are TGTGCCAGCAGTTTTAGCTCCTACGAGCAGTACTTC.

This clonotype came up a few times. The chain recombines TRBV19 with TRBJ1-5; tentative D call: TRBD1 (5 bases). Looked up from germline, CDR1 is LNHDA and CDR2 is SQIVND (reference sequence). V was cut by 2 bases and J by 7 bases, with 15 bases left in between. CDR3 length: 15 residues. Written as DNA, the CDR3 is TGTGCCAGTAGTATAAATGCAGGGAGAGAACAGCCCCAGCATTTT. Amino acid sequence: CASSINAGREQPQHF.

The CDR3 nucleotides read TGTGCCAGCGAGGGGCAGGGCTACGAGCAGTACTTC. The encoded protein is CASEGQGYEQYF. The chain joins TRBV6-9 to TRBJ2-7; D possibly uses TRBD1 or TRBD2 (5 bases each). Germline-derived CDR1 and CDR2 are MNHGY and SVAAGI. The CDR3 loop spans 12 amino acids. V was pared by 8 bases and J by 3 bases, with 11 bases between.